Detailed here is one T cell receptor beta chain. The data derive from a study of blood T cell repertoires in COVID-19. Germline values: CDR1 SNHLY, CDR2 FYNNEI. CDR3 length: 15 amino acids. Trimming took 8 bases from V and 2 from J, leaving 15 bases between them. Data came from immunoSEQ multiplex PCR; TCRdb stores just in-frame clones and leaves some out. The table has 250,000 to 300,000 clones, 89% seen once; the top ten hold around 13%. The sequence derives from a woman aged 60-75 years with acute or convalescent COVID-19. The chain carries TRBV2 and TRBJ2-2; tentative D call: TRBD2 (5 bases). Specimen: peripheral blood. This CDR3 is CASLAVASNTGELFF. CDR3 DNA: TGTGCCAGCTTAGCAGTAGCGTCTAACACCGGGGAGCTGTTTTTT.